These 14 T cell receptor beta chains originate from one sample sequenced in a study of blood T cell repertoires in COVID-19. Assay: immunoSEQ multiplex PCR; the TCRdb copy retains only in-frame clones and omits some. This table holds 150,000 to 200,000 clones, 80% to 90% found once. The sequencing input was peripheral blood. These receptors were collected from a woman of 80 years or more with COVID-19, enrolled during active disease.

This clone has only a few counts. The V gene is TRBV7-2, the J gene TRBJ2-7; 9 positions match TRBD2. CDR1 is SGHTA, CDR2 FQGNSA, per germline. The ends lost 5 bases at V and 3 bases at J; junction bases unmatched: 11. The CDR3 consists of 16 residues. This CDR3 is CASSHRRGGPNYEQYF. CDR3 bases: TGTGCCAGCAGCCATCGGCGGGGGGGGCCTAACTACGAGCAGTACTTC.

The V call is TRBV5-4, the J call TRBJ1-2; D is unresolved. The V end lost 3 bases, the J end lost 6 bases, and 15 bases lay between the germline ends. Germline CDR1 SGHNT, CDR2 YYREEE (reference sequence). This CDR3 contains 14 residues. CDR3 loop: CASSYEGGSHGYTF. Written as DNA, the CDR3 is TGTGCCAGCAGCTACGAAGGAGGGTCCCATGGCTACACCTTC.

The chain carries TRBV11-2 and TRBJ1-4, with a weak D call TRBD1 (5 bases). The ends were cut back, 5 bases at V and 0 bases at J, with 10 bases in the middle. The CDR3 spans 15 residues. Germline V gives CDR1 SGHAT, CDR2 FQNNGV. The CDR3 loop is CASSMLGATNEKLFF. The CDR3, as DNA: TGTGCCAGCAGCATGTTAGGGGCAACTAATGAAAAACTGTTTTTT.

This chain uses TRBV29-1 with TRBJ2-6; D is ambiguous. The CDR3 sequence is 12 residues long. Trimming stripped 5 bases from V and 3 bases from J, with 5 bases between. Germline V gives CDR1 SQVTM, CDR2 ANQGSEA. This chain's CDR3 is CSVSGGANVLTF. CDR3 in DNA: TGCAGCGTTTCCGGTGGGGCCAACGTCCTGACTTTC.

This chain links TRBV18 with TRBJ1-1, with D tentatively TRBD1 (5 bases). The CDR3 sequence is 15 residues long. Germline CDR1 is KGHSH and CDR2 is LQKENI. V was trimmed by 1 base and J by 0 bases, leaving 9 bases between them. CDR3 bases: TGTGCCAGCTCACCACGTGACAGCATGAACACTGAAGCTTTCTTT. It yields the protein CASSPRDSMNTEAFF.

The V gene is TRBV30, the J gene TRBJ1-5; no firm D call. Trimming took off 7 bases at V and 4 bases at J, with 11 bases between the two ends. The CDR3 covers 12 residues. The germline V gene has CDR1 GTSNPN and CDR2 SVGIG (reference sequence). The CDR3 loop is CASGHLNQPQHF. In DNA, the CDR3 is TGTGCCTCGGGCCATTTGAATCAGCCCCAGCATTTT.

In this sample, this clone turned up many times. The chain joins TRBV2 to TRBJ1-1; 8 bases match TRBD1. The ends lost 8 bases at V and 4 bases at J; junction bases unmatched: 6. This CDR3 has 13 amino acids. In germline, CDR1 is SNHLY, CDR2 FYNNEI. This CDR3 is CASGGDRITEAFF. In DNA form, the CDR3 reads TGTGCCAGCGGGGGGGACAGGATCACTGAAGCTTTCTTT.

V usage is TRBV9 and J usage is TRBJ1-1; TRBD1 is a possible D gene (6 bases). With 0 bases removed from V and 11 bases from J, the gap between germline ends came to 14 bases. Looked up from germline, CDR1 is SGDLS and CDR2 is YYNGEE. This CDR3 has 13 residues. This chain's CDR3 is CASSVGTDTRAFF. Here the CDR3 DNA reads TGTGCCAGCAGCGTAGGGACAGACACAAGGGCTTTCTTT.

Here the CDR3 DNA reads TGTGCCAGTAGTATAACAGGGGTCCCCCTTTCTGGGGCCAACGTCCTGACTTTC. This sequence encodes CASSITGVPLSGANVLTF. The J gene is TRBJ2-6, the V gene TRBV19, with TRBD1 matching 7 bases. The CDR3 extends over 18 amino acids. Trimming cost V 2 bases and J 1 base; bases outside gene matches: 8. Per germline, CDR1 LNHDA and CDR2 SQIVND (reference sequence).

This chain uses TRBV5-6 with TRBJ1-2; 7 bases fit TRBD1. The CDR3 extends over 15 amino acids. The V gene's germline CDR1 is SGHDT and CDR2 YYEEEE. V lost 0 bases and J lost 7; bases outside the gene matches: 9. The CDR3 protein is CASSLVGRGLGGYTF. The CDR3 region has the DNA TGTGCCAGCAGCTTGGTCGGAAGGGGGCTGGGTGGCTACACCTTC.

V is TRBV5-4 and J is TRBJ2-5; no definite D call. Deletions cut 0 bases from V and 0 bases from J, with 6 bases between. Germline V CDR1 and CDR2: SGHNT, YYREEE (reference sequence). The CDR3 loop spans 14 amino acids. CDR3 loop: CASSLVGYQETQYF. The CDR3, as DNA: TGTGCCAGCAGCTTGGTCGGGTACCAAGAGACCCAGTACTTC.

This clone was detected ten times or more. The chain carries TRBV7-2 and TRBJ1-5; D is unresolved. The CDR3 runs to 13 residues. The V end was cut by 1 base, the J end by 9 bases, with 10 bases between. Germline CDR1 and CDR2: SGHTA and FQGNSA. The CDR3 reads CASSLDIRRPQHF. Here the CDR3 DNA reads TGTGCCAGCAGCTTAGACATAAGGAGGCCCCAGCATTTT.

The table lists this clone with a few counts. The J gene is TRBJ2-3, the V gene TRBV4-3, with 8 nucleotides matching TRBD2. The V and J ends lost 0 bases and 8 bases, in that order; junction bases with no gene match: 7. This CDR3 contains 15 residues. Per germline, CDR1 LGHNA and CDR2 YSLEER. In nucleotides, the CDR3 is TGCGCCAGCAGCCAAGATCACGGGGGGGGCCGTACGCAGTATTTT. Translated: CASSQDHGGGRTQYF.

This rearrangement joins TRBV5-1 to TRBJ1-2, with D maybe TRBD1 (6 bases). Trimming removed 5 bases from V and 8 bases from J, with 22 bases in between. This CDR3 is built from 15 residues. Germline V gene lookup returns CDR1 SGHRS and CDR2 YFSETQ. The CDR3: CASSTLGGDTVGYTF. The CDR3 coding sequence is TGCGCCAGCAGTACGTTAGGGGGGGACACCGTGGGCTACACCTTC.